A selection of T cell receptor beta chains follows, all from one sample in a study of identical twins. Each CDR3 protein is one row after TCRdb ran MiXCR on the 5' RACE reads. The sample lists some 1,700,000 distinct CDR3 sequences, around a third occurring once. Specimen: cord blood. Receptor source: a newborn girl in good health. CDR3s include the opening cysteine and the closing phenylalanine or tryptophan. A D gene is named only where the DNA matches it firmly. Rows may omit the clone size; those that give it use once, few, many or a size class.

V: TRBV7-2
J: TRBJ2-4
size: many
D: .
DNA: TGTGCCAGCAGCTTAGTTCAGGGCGAGGGTGCCAAAAACATTCAGTACTTC
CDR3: CASSLVQGEGAKNIQYF

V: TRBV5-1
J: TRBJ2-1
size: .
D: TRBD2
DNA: TGCGCCAGCAGCTTGGCGTCTAGCGGGGGGACTGAGCAGTTCTTC
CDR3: CASSLASSGGTEQFF

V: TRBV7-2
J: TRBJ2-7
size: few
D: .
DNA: TGTGCCAGCAGCTTAAGGATGCCGAGCTCCTACAATGAGCAGTACTTC
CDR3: CASSLRMPSSYNEQYF

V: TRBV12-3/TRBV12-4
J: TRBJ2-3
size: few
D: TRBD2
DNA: TGTGCCAGCAGTTCACTAGCGGAGACTACAGATACGCAGTATTTT
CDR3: CASSSLAETTDTQYF

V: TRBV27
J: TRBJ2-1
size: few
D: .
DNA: TGTGCCAGCAGTCCGAGCTTGGACCTCTACAATGAGCAGTTCTTC
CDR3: CASSPSLDLYNEQFF

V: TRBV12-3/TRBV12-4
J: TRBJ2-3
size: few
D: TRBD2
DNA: TGTGCCAGCAGGATGCTAGCGGGGGCCACAGATACGCAGTATTTT
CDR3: CASRMLAGATDTQYF

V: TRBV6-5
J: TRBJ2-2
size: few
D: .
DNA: TGTGCCAGCAGTAACACAGGGCTCAACACCGGGGAGCTGTTTTTT
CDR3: CASSNTGLNTGELFF

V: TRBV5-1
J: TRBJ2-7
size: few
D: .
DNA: TGCGCCAGCAGCCCCATCGGCGGGACACGTTCCTACGAGCAGTACTTC
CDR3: CASSPIGGTRSYEQYF

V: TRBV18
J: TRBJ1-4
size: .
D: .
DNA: TGTGCCAGCTCACCACCGACGGGTTCGAATGAAAAACTGTTTTTT
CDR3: CASSPPTGSNEKLFF

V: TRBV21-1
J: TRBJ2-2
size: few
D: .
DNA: TGTGCCAGCAGCAACGGGGTCCCGCTGTTTTTT
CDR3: CASSNGVPLFF

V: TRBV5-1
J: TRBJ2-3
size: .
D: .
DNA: TGCGCCAGCAGCTTGGGGACTCCTAGCACAGATACGCAGTATTTT
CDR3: CASSLGTPSTDTQYF

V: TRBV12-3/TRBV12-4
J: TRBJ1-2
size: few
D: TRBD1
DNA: TGTGCCAGCAGTTTAGCGTTTTGGACAGGGAGGTCTTATGGCTACACCTTC
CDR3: CASSLAFWTGRSYGYTF

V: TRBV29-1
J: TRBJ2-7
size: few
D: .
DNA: TGCAGCCCTCTGTGGGGGTTAGGCTCCTACGAGCAGTACTTC
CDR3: CSPLWGLGSYEQYF

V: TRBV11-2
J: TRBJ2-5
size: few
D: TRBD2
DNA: TGTGCCAGCAGCTTAGCCGGACTAGCGTGGGAGACCCAGTACTTC
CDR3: CASSLAGLAWETQYF

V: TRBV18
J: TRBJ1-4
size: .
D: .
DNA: TGTGCCAGCTCACCTTTTCGGCAGGGGAATGAAAAACTGTTTTTT
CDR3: CASSPFRQGNEKLFF

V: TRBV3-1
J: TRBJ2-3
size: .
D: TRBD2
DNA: TGTGCCAGCAGCCAAGAAGGTAGCGGGGGGCACACAGATACGCAGTATTTT
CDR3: CASSQEGSGGHTDTQYF

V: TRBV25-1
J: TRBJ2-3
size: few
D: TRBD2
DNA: TGTGCCACCCAGTGGCGGGAGGGCACAGATACGCAGTATTTT
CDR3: CATQWREGTDTQYF

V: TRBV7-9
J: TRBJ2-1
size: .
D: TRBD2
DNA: TGTGCCAGCAGCTTAAGCGGGGCTGGGCGTGAGCAGTTCTTC
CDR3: CASSLSGAGREQFF

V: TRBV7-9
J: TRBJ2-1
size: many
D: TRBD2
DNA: TGTGCCAGCAGCTTAGCGGGAGGGAAAAATGAGCAGTTCTTC
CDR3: CASSLAGGKNEQFF

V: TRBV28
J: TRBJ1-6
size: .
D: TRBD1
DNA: TGTGCCAGCAGTTTTCTCGACAGGGGAAATTCACCCCTCCACTTT
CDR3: CASSFLDRGNSPLHF

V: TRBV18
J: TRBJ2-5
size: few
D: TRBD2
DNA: TGTGCCAGCTCATCCCTAGCGGGAGTAGAGACCCAGTACTTC
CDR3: CASSSLAGVETQYF

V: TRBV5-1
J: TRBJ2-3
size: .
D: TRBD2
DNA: TGCGCCAGCAGCCTAAAGGGACTAGCGGGGGCCACCACAGATACGCAGTATTTT
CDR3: CASSLKGLAGATTDTQYF

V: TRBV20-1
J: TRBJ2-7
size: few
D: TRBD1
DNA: TGCAGTGCTAACCCCGAGAAGGGGGCCTCCTACGAGCAGTACTTC
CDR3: CSANPEKGASYEQYF

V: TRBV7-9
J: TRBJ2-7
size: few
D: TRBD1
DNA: TGTGCCAGCAGCCGCGGACAGGGGGGGACCTACGAGCAGTACTTC
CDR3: CASSRGQGGTYEQYF

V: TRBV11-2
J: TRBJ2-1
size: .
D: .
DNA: TGTGCCAGCAGCCCTAGGACTGGTCGGGGCAATGAGCAGTTCTTC
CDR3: CASSPRTGRGNEQFF

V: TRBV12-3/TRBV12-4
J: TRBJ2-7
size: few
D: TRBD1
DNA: TGTGCCAGCAGTCAATACGGGACAGGGATTAATTACGAGCAGTACTTC
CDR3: CASSQYGTGINYEQYF

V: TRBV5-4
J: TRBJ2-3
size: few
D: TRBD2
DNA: TGTGCCAGCAGCTTGGCGATTTTAGGTAGCGGGAGGGAGTCAGATACGCAGTATTTT
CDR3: CASSLAILGSGRESDTQYF

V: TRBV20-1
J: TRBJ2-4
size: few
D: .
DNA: TGCAGTGCTAAGAGGACAGCCAAAAACATTCAGTACTTC
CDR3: CSAKRTAKNIQYF

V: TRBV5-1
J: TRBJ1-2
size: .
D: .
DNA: TGCGCCAGCAGCTGGGACCCCGCACCTTATGGCTACACCTTC
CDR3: CASSWDPAPYGYTF